This T cell receptor (beta chain) appears in the sequencing data of a study of low-dose radiotherapy and immunotherapy resistance in tumors. At the level of the study: Each patient was administered nivolumab intravenously at 240 mg, which was a flat dose, every two weeks, along with intravenous ipilimumab at 1 mg/kg every six weeks. Patients took oral aspirin 300 mg daily for four cycles from cycle 1 day 1.

The time point denotes: before trial treatment. Ten or more counts support this clonotype. Between the trimmed V and J ends, which lost 2 bases and 4 bases, there was a span of 10 bases. CDR1 and CDR2 (germline): SGHTS, YDEGEE. There are 14 residues in the CDR3. Gene-specific TRAV and TRBV primers were used for first-strand cDNA, covering alpha and beta chains. The authors ran around 19 PCR cycles to amplify TCRs with a constant-region primer and V-primer adapter. Isolated mRNA underwent amplification by in vitro transcription. One entry per CDR3 protein, called by TCRdb with MiXCR from the reads. This table has approximately 90,000 distinct CDR3 sequences, roughly a tenth appearing once.

The clonotype comes from a male donor with prostate cancer. The sequenced sample was PBMCs, obtained before treatment. This sequence joins TRBV5-8 and TRBJ1-5, with D possibly matching TRBD1 (5 bases). CDR3 amino acids: CASSFGAQNQPQHF. CDR3 nucleotides: TGTGCCAGCAGCTTCGGGGCCCAGAATCAGCCCCAGCATTTT.